This T cell receptor (beta chain) was profiled in a study of shared clonotypes between healthy human individuals. Study-wide findings and caveats: Non-shared clonotypes showed lower generation probabilities than clonotypes common to all four donors.

Using immunoSEQ multiplex PCR, the repertoire was profiled, and TCRdb retains in-frame clones only, with some absent. The sample lists around 2.1 million clones, approximately 94% seen once, with roughly 0.13% in the top ten. Donors were healthy HIV-negative adults without recently reported acute infections or vaccinations. The CDR3 extends over 15 amino acids. Germline values: CDR1 ENHRY, CDR2 SYGVKD. In regard to this clone: Its specificity is unknown.

The source of this sequence is a man between 18 and 35 years old in good health. The specimen was naive CD4+ T cells sorted from blood. Sample subset: CD45RA+ positively selected. This chain connects TRBV10-3 to TRBJ2-5; TRBD2 matches 7 bases. TRBJ2-7 matches the DNA end more closely, so the J call is doubtful. CDR3: CAISEPPGLSHEQYF. The CDR3 nucleotides read TGTGCCATCAGTGAGCCCCCGGGACTATCCCACGAGCAGTACTTC.